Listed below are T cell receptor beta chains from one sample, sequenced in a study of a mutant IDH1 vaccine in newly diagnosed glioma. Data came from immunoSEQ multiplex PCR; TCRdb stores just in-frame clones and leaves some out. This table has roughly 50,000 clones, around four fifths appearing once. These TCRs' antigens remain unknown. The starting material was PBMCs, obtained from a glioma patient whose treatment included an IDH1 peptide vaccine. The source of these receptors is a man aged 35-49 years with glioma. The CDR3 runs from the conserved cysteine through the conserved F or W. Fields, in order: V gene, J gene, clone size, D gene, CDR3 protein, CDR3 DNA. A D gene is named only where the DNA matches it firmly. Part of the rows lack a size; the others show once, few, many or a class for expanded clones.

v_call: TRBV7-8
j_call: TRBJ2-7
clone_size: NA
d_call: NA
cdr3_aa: CASSRQLSYEQYF
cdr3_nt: TGTGCCAGCAGCCGACAGCTATCCTACGAGCAGTACTTC

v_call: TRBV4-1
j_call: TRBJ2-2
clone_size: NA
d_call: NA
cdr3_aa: CASSQLSILGVGTGELFF
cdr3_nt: TGCGCCAGCAGCCAACTGAGCATCCTTGGGGTAGGCACCGGGGAGCTGTTTTTT

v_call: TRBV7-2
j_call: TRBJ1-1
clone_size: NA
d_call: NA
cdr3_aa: CASSLSRVEAFF
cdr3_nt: TGTGCCAGCAGCTTAAGTCGGGTAGAAGCTTTCTTT

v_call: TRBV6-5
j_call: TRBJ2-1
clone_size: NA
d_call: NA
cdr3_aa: CASCPNLVGLREQFF
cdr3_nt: TGTGCCAGCTGTCCAAATTTGGTGGGCCTCAGGGAGCAGTTCTTC

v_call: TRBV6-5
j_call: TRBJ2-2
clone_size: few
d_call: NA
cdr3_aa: CASRSRIGELFF
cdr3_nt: TGTGCCAGCAGATCGCGTATCGGGGAGCTGTTTTTT

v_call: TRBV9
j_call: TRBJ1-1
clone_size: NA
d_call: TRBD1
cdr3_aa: CASSATGGLGTEAFF
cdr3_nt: TGTGCCAGCAGCGCGACAGGGGGCCTGGGCACTGAAGCTTTCTTT

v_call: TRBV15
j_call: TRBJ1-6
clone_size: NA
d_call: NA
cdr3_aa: CATSRDGAVDSPLHF
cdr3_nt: TGTGCCACCAGCAGAGACGGGGCTGTAGATTCACCCCTCCACTTT

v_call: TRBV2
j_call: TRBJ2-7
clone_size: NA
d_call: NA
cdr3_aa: CASSGTPESSSYEQYF
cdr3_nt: TGTGCCAGCAGCGGGACCCCCGAAAGTAGCTCCTACGAGCAGTACTTC

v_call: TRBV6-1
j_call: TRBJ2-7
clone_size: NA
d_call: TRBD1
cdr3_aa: CASSEGDRVTYEQYF
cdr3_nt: TGTGCCAGCAGTGAGGGGGACAGGGTCACCTACGAGCAGTACTTC

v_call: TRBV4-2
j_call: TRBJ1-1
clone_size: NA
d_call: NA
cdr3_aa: CASSQEGLRPEAFF
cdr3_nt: TGTGCCAGCAGCCAAGAGGGTCTCAGGCCTGAAGCTTTCTTT

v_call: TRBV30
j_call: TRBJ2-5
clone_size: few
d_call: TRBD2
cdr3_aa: CAWSSGLGETQYF
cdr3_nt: TGTGCCTGGAGTTCCGGACTAGGAGAGACCCAGTACTTC

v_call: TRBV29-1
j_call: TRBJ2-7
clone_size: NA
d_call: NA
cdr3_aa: CSVEGGGGLTYEQYF
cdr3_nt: TGCAGCGTTGAAGGAGGGGGGGGACTGACCTACGAGCAGTACTTC

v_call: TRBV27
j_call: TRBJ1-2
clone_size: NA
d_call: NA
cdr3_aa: CASKEVGGGRGYGYTF
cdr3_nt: TGTGCCAGCAAAGAAGTAGGTGGGGGCCGGGGCTATGGCTACACCTTC

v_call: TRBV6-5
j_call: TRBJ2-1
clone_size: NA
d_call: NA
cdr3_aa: CASSSLGSDNEQFF
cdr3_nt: TGTGCCAGCAGCTCATTAGGGTCCGACAATGAGCAGTTCTTC

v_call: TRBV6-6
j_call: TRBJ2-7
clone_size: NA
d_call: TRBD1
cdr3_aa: CASSQGQGFSYEQYF
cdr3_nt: TGTGCCAGCAGTCAAGGACAGGGGTTCTCCTACGAGCAGTACTTC

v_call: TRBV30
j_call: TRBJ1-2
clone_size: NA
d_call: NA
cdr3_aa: CAWRNTFNYGYTF
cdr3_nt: TGTGCCTGGAGGAATACCTTTAACTATGGCTACACCTTC

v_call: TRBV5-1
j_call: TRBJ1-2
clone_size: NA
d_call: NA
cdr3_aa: CASSATGSGYTF
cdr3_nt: TGCGCCAGCAGCGCCACAGGGAGTGGCTACACCTTC

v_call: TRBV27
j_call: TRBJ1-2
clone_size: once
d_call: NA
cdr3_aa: CASSWDVNYGYTF
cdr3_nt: TGTGCCAGCAGTTGGGACGTTAACTATGGCTACACCTTC

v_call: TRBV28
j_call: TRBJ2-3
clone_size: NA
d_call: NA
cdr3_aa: CASRYLMSGTTDTQYF
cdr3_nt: TGTGCCAGCAGATACCTCATGTCGGGGACCACAGATACGCAGTATTTT

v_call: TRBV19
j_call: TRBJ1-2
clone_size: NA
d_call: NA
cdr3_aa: CATESGWSSYGYTF
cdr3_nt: TGTGCCACCGAATCGGGCTGGAGCAGCTATGGCTACACCTTC

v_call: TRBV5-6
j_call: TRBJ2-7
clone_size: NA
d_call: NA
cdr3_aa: CASSWREDSPSAYEQYF
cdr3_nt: TGTGCCAGCAGCTGGAGGGAAGACAGTCCCTCAGCCTACGAGCAGTACTTC

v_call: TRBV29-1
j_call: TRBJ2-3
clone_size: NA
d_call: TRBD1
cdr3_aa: CSVEFQPRTGIGADTQYF
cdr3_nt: TGCAGCGTTGAATTCCAACCCCGGACAGGGATAGGCGCAGATACGCAGTATTTT

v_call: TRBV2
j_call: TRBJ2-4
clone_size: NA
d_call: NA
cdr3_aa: CASSQQGPGIQYF
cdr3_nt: TGTGCCAGCAGTCAACAGGGTCCCGGCATTCAGTACTTC

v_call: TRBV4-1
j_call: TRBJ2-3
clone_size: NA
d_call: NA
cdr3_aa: CASSPDRSTDTQYF
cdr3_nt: TGCGCCAGCAGCCCGGACAGAAGCACAGATACGCAGTATTTT

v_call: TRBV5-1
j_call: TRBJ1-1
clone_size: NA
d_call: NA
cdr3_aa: CASRAGRDTEAFF
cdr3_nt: TGCGCCAGCAGGGCAGGGAGGGACACTGAAGCTTTCTTT

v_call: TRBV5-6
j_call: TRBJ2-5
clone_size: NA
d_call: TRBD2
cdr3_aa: CASSLVGGTQETQYF
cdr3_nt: TGTGCCAGCAGCTTGGTGGGGGGGACCCAAGAGACCCAGTACTTC

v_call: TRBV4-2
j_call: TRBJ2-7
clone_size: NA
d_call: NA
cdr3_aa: CASSQGDFHSGQYF
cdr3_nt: TGTGCCAGCAGCCAAGGAGACTTCCATTCTGGGCAGTACTTC

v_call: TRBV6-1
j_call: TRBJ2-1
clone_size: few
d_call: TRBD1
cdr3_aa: CASDTPGQGANEQFF
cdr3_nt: TGTGCCAGCGATACACCGGGACAGGGGGCAAATGAGCAGTTCTTC

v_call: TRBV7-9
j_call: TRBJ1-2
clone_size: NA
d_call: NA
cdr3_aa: CASSSAAGPYGYTF
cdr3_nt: TGTGCCAGCAGCTCGGCAGCAGGCCCCTATGGCTACACCTTC

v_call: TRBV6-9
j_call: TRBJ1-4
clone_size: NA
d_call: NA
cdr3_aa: CASTHLAGTNEKLFF
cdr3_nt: TGTGCCAGCACCCACCTCGCAGGGACTAATGAAAAACTGTTTTTT

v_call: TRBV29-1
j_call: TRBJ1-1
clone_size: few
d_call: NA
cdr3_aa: CSVGMGRAEAFF
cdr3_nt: TGCAGCGTTGGTATGGGGAGGGCTGAAGCTTTCTTT

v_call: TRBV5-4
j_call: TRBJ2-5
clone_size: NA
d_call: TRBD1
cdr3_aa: CASSRQGLGQETQYF
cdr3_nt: TGTGCCAGCAGCAGACAGGGGTTGGGGCAAGAGACCCAGTACTTC

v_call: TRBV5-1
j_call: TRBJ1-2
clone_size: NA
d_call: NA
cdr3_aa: CASRMTDTNYGYTF
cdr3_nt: TGCGCCAGTAGGATGACCGACACTAACTATGGCTACACCTTC

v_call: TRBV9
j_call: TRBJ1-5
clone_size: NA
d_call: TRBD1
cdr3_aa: CASSANQGEGQPQHF
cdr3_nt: TGTGCCAGCAGCGCGAACCAGGGGGAAGGTCAGCCCCAGCATTTT

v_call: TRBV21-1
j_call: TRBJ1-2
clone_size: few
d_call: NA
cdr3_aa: CASSNEGRRQGNYGYTF
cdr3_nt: TGTGCCAGCAGCAATGAAGGCCGACGACAGGGGAACTATGGCTACACCTTC

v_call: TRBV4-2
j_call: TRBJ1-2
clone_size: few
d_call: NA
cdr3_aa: CASSLMTPNYGYTF
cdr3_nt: TGTGCCAGCAGCCTTATGACGCCCAACTATGGCTACACCTTC

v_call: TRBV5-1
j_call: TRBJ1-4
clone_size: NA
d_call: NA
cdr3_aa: CASRVSTDSNEKLFF
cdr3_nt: TGCGCCAGCAGGGTGTCGACAGATTCTAATGAAAAACTGTTTTTT

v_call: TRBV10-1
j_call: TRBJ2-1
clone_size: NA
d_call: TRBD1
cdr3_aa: CASSGQGVWNEQFF
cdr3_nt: TGCGCCAGCAGCGGACAGGGGGTTTGGAATGAGCAGTTCTTC